The 5 T cell receptor beta chains listed next were all sequenced from one sample in a study of HIV-infected patients and healthy controls. cDNA was made from roughly 500 ng RNA using alpha and beta constant primers. Separate chain-specific third strand synthesis with multiplexing indices produced the alpha and beta libraries. TCRdb itself ran the 5' RACE reads through MiXCR, one entry per CDR3 protein. This table has roughly 14,000 distinct CDR3 sequences, roughly 12% appearing once. Follow-up blood was drawn about 14 weeks, roughly three months, after antiretroviral therapy began. The repertoire came from unfractionated whole blood and reflected all unsorted peripheral T cells. The source was blood, collected during antiretroviral therapy. The receptors stem from an adult with HIV infection. The donor label of this sample is uncertain.

This clonotype was seen ten or more times. This sequence joins TRBV6-5 and TRBJ2-3; tentatively, D is TRBD1 (6 bases). Trimming pared 2 bases from V and 2 bases from J, leaving 11 bases between. The CDR3 length is 15 residues. The germline CDR1 and CDR2 sequences are MNHEY and SVGAGI. CDR3 sequence: CASSYATGTTDTQYF. The CDR3 nucleotides read TGTGCCAGCAGTTACGCGACAGGTACCACAGATACGCAGTATTTT.

This clonotype came up a few times. The chain combines TRBV18 with TRBJ2-6; 9 bases agree with TRBD2. The CDR3 spans 19 residues. CDR1 is KGHSH, CDR2 LQKENI, per germline. J lost 0 bases, V lost 1 base, and 7 bases had no gene match. The chain's CDR3 is CASSPQLLAGSSGANVLTF. CDR3 nucleotides: TGTGCCAGCTCACCACAGTTACTAGCGGGTTCCTCTGGGGCCAACGTCCTGACTTTC.

This clonotype was observed many times. The chain employs TRBV6-5 and TRBJ2-3, with a tentative D call TRBD2 (5 bases). The germline V and J ends were trimmed by 5 bases and 7 bases, with 10 bases remaining between them. The CDR3 is made up of 12 amino acids. Germline values: CDR1 MNHEY, CDR2 SVGAGI. The CDR3 reads CASSNEGYTQYF. CDR3 DNA: TGTGCCAGCAGTAACGAGGGTTATACGCAGTATTTT.

The V and J genes are TRBV6-5 and TRBJ1-1, with 7 bases aligning to TRBD1. The germline CDR1 and CDR2 sequences are MNHEY and SVGAGI. Unmatched junction bases numbered 11, after V lost 10 bases and J lost 3 bases. The CDR3 has 14 amino acids. The CDR3 DNA sequence: TGTGCCACGAGGGGGCGAGGGGAAGACACTGAAGCTTTCTTT. It specifies CATRGRGEDTEAFF.

CDR3: CASSSGLAGFVEQFF. The CDR3, as DNA: TGTGCCAGCAGCTCGGGACTAGCGGGATTTGTTGAGCAGTTCTTC. The chain uses TRBV28 and TRBJ2-1; 13 bases fit TRBD2. Per germline, CDR1 MDHEN and CDR2 SYDVKM. The CDR3 extends over 15 amino acids. J gave up 9 bases and V 6 bases, and 8 bases lay outside the gene matches.